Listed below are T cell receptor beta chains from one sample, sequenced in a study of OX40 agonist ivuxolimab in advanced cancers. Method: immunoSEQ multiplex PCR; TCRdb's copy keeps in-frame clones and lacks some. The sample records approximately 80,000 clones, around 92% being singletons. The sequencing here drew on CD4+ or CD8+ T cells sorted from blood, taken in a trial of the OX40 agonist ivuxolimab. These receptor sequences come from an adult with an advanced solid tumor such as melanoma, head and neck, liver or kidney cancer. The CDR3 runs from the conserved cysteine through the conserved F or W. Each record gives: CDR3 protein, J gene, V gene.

CSVAHGGEGTEAFF | TRBJ1-1 | TRBV29-1
CASSLEGVGYNEQFF | TRBJ2-1 | TRBV5-1
CASSPPGGSSYEQYF | TRBJ2-7 | TRBV28
CASSLRAGGRYGYTF | TRBJ1-2 | TRBV5-1
CASTSGTGKYEQYF | TRBJ2-7 | TRBV6-5
CASSLAGAKQETQYF | TRBJ2-5 | TRBV5-1
CASTTNTGELFF | TRBJ2-2 | TRBV27
CASSLGGAWEQYF | TRBJ2-7 | TRBV7-8
CASSPRGQGYTF | TRBJ1-2 | TRBV5-1
CASSPLGGEAEQYF | TRBJ2-7 | TRBV18
CASRGGAQPEQYF | TRBJ2-7 | TRBV25-1
CASSPRGGNTEAFF | TRBJ1-1 | TRBV5-4
CASPRTGASPKEKLFF | TRBJ1-4 | TRBV27
CASSYTFFGGTGELFF | TRBJ2-2 | TRBV6-5
CASSPRQNTEAFF | TRBJ1-1 | TRBV9
CASSFYAGNTGELFF | TRBJ2-2 | TRBV5-1
CASSIGLAGAETQYF | TRBJ2-5 | TRBV19
CASSPLTSSSYNEQFF | TRBJ2-1 | TRBV6-4
CSLPSKDRVHEQYF | TRBJ2-7 | TRBV29-1
CASSPTPGGMRQPQHF | TRBJ1-5 | TRBV27
CASSLTAGRTEAFF | TRBJ1-1 | TRBV13
CASSLSLSQETQYF | TRBJ2-5 | TRBV28
CASSLAWGDTQYF | TRBJ2-3 | TRBV5-1
CASSYANRDGYTF | TRBJ1-2 | TRBV6-5
CAISDLRNTEAFF | TRBJ1-1 | TRBV10-3
CASSSRTGYRGYTF | TRBJ1-2 | TRBV28
CASEKAGNDEQYF | TRBJ2-7 | TRBV7-6
CASKKAMNTEAFF | TRBJ1-1 | TRBV2
CATSRDRGPYEQYF | TRBJ2-7 | TRBV15
CASRRWNTEAFF | TRBJ1-1 | TRBV5-6
CASVSLGTATGELFF | TRBJ2-2 | TRBV27